Shown below are 3 T cell receptor beta chains from a single sample sequenced in a study of shared clonotypes between healthy human individuals. Terminally differentiated effector memory CD45RA+ cells were excluded from the naive CD8 cells, which were CD45RO-negative and positively selected for CCR7. TCRdb keeps only in-frame clones here, not all; method: immunoSEQ multiplex PCR. The profile shows about 2,100,000 clones, just over 90% of them singletons. Material: naive CD8+ T cells from PBMCs. Every receptor here comes from a man younger than 35 in good health. Some clones in this sample may be carry-over from other donors' samples.

The rearrangement uses TRBV7-8 and TRBJ1-5, with D unclear. Trimming shortened V by 3 bases and J by 3 bases, and 12 bases separated the two germline ends. This CDR3 region has 15 residues. CDR1 SGHVS and CDR2 FQNEAQ come from the germline V gene. As DNA, the CDR3 is TGTGCCAGCAGCTTCACGCGAGAATTCAATCAGCCCCAGCATTTT. This codes for CASSFTREFNQPQHF.

The chain recombines TRBV9 with TRBJ1-4, with TRBD1 matching over 7 bases. The CDR3 sequence is 17 residues long. Trimming removed 4 bases from V and 2 bases from J; junction bases left unmatched: 11. The V gene's germline CDR1 is SGDLS and CDR2 YYNGEE. Here the CDR3 reads CASSPRGGVGTNEKLFF. As DNA, the CDR3 is TGTGCCAGCAGCCCGCGAGGGGGCGTGGGGACTAATGAAAAACTGTTTTTT.

The V and J genes are TRBV7-2 and TRBJ2-7; 7 nucleotides agree with TRBD2. The junction had 7 bases not matched to a gene; V was cut back by 1 base and J by 4 bases. Germline loops: CDR1 SGHTA, CDR2 FQGNSA. The CDR3 runs 15 residues. The CDR3 region is CASSLDGWEGYEQYF. DNA of the CDR3: TGTGCCAGCAGCTTAGATGGGTGGGAGGGGTACGAGCAGTACTTC.